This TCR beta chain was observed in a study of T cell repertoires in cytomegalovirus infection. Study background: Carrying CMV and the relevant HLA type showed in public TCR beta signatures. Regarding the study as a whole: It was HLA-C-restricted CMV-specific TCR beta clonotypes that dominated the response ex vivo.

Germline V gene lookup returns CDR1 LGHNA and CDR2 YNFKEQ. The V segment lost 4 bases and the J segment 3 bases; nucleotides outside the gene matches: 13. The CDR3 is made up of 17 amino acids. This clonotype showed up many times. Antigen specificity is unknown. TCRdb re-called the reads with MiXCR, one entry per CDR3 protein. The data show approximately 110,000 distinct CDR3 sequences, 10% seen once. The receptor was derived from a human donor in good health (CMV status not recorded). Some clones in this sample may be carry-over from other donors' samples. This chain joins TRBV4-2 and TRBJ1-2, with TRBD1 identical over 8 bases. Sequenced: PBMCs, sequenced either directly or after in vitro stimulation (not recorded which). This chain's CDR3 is CASSPTAAGGADYGYTF. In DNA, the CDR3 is TGTGCCAGCAGCCCGACCGCGGCAGGGGGCGCCGACTATGGCTACACCTTC.